These 31 T cell receptor beta chains share one sample of origin, sequenced in a study of T cell responses to AZD1222 COVID-19 vaccine. Clones were sequenced by immunoSEQ multiplex PCR, and TCRdb holds only the in-frame ones, with some missing. The table lists 95,000 to 110,000 clones, around 90% of them singletons. The sample in question was peripheral blood, obtained on day 0 of AZD1222 vaccination. These receptors all stem from an adult in good health.

The CDR3 nucleotides read TGTGCCAGCAGCCCAGCCCCACCGGACAGCTCCTACGAGCAGTACTTC. It translates to CASSPAPPDSSYEQYF. The chain has TRBV9 and TRBJ2-7; D might be TRBD1 (6 bases). This CDR3 is built from 16 residues. Trimming shortened V by 4 bases and J by 0 bases, and 17 bases separated the two germline ends. CDR1 SGDLS and CDR2 YYNGEE come from the germline V gene.

This sequence joins TRBV30 and TRBJ1-1; D unresolved. In germline, CDR1 is GTSNPN, CDR2 SVGIG (reference sequence). Trimming removed 2 bases at V and 6 bases at J, with 16 bases between. CDR3 length equals 14 residues. CDR3 coding DNA: TGTGCCTGGAGTCGAGGGAGTGGGTTCGCTGAAGCTTTCTTT. Encoded protein: CAWSRGSGFAEAFF. Full variable domain (rest looked up from reference TRBV30 and TRBJ1-1): SQTIHQWPATLVQPVGSPLSLECTVEGTSNPNLYWYRQAAGRGLQLLFYSVGIGQISSEVPQNLSASRPQDRQFILSSKKLLLSDSGFYLCAWSRGSGFAEAFFGQGTRLTVV.

This clone appeared a single time. The gene calls are TRBV7-3 and TRBJ2-2, with TRBD2 matching over 8 bases. The germline V gene has CDR1 SGHTA and CDR2 FQGTGA. V gave up 4 bases and J gave up 8 bases; unmatched junction bases: 12. The CDR3 sequence is 16 residues long. The CDR3 loop is CASSSNQAGEGGELFF. Written as DNA, the CDR3 is TGTGCCAGCAGCTCAAACCAAGCGGGAGAGGGAGGGGAGCTGTTTTTT.

The chain couples TRBV7-3 to TRBJ2-1, with TRBD2 identical over 7 bases. V dropped 4 bases and J dropped 4; count of bases not matched to a gene: 7. This CDR3 is built from 15 residues. Germline CDR1 reads SGHTA; CDR2 reads FQGTGA. CDR3 DNA sequence: TGTGCCAGCAGCTCTCTAGCGGATGGGTACAATGAGCAGTTCTTC. It encodes CASSSLADGYNEQFF. Variable domain in full (rest from reference TRBV7-3 and TRBJ2-1): GAGVSQTPSNKVTEKGKYVELRCDPISGHTALYWYRQSLGQGPEFLIYFQGTGAADDSGLPNDRFFAVRPEGSVSTLKIQRTERGDSAVYLCASSSLADGYNEQFFGPGTRLTVL.

The chain couples TRBV19 to TRBJ1-4; D might be TRBD1 (6 bases). The germline V gene encodes CDR1 LNHDA and CDR2 SQIVND (reference sequence). V was pared by 3 bases and J by 8 bases, with 13 bases between. The CDR3 consists of 14 residues. CDR3 protein: CASSILTGPEKLFF. CDR3 nucleotide sequence: TGTGCCAGTAGTATCCTGACAGGCCCCGAAAAACTGTTTTTT.

J is TRBJ1-1 and V is TRBV19; D possibly corresponds to TRBD1 (6 bases). CDR1 is LNHDA and CDR2 is SQIVND in the germline V gene (reference sequence). Trimming pared 3 bases from V and 4 bases from J, leaving 15 bases between. This CDR3 spans 15 amino acids. The CDR3 coding sequence is TGTGCCAGTAGTATGAGTACAGGGTCGGCCACTGAAGCTTTCTTT. Translated: CASSMSTGSATEAFF. The full variable domain, in which reference TRBV19 and TRBJ1-1 provide the parts outside the CDR3, is DGGITQSPKYLFRKEGQNVTLSCEQNLNHDAMYWYRQDPGQGLRLIYYSQIVNDFQKGDIAEGYSVSREKKESFPLTVTSAQKNPTAFYLCASSMSTGSATEAFFGQGTRLTVV.

The J gene is TRBJ2-7, the V gene TRBV2; D gene ambiguous. The CDR3 loop spans 15 amino acids. Germline CDR1 is SNHLY and CDR2 is FYNNEI. The V gene lost 8 bases and the J gene lost 2 bases, with 19 bases spanning the gap. The CDR3: CASQRSGLNTYEQYF. In DNA, the CDR3 is TGTGCCAGCCAAAGGTCGGGCCTTAATACCTACGAGCAGTACTTC.

The chain joins TRBV9 to TRBJ2-3; 8 bases fit TRBD1. This CDR3 has 15 amino acids. With V trimmed by 3 bases and J by 6 bases, 9 bases remained unmatched. The germline gives CDR1 SGDLS, CDR2 YYNGEE. The CDR3 spells CASSAWTGTKDTQYF. The DNA for the CDR3 is TGTGCCAGCAGCGCCTGGACAGGGACGAAGGATACGCAGTATTTT.

This chain links TRBV15 with TRBJ1-1; 7 bases line up with TRBD1. The germline V gene has CDR1 LNHNV and CDR2 YYDKDF (reference sequence). This CDR3 spans 17 amino acids. Trimming removed 3 bases from V and 5 bases from J; junction bases left unmatched: 15. The CDR3 DNA reads as TGTGCCACCAGCAGTAATCGATTTGTGGACAGGTGGACTGAAGCTTTCTTT. Translation: CATSSNRFVDRWTEAFF.

DNA for the CDR3: TGTGCCAGCAGTTTATTAGGGAGTCCAGGTCCCGGCTACACCTTC. This translates into CASSLLGSPGPGYTF. The chain is built from TRBV28 and TRBJ1-2; D gene uncertain. V dropped 1 base and J dropped 8 bases, with 17 bases sitting between them. Germline V lookup: CDR1 MDHEN, CDR2 SYDVKM. The CDR3 consists of 15 residues.

This clone was detected only once. This chain joins TRBV4-3 and TRBJ2-7; D perhaps matches TRBD2 (6 bases). This CDR3 region has 15 residues. Per germline, CDR1 LGHNA and CDR2 YSLEER. V shed 4 bases and J shed 3 bases, with 16 bases lying between them. As DNA, the CDR3 is TGCGCCAGCAGCCCCTATAGCGGTTGGGACTACGAGCAGTACTTC. Translating it yields CASSPYSGWDYEQYF.

The V gene is TRBV11-3, the J gene TRBJ2-1, with 9 nucleotides matching TRBD2. CDR3 length: 15 residues. CDR1 is SGHNT, CDR2 YENEEA, per germline. The junction had 4 bases not matched to a gene; V was cut back by 2 bases and J by 5 bases. The CDR3 DNA sequence: TGTGCCAGCAGCTTAATTAGCGGGGGAAACAATGAGCAGTTCTTC. Translated, it gives CASSLISGGNNEQFF.

The chain employs TRBV5-1 and TRBJ2-4; 8 bases agree with TRBD1. CDR1 is SGHRS, CDR2 YFSETQ, per germline. This CDR3 has 17 residues. Losses at the gene ends were 5 bases for V and 1 base for J; bases not matched to a gene: 11. The CDR3 DNA reads as TGCGCCAGCAGACCCGGGACAGGTGGCGCGGCCAAAAACATTCAGTACTTC. It codes for CASRPGTGGAAKNIQYF.

V and J are TRBV6-5 and TRBJ1-2; D is undetermined. CDR3 length: 12 amino acids. Per the germline V gene, CDR1 is MNHEY and CDR2 is SVGAGI. V shed 7 bases and J shed 6 bases, with 12 bases lying between them. The chain's CDR3 is CASTPVDNGYTF. DNA for the CDR3: TGTGCCAGCACCCCGGTTGATAATGGCTACACCTTC.

This chain joins TRBV4-2 and TRBJ2-7, with D possibly TRBD2 on 6 matching bases. Germline V gene lookup returns CDR1 LGHNA and CDR2 YNFKEQ. V lost 6 bases, J lost 0 bases, and 15 bases lay in between. This CDR3 contains 15 residues. The CDR3 DNA sequence: TGTGCCAGCAGGAAGTCAACCGGGAGCTCCTACGAGCAGTACTTC. It yields the protein CASRKSTGSSYEQYF.

This clone occurred a few times. The same CDR3 also results from other DNA sequences found in this sample. The rearrangement uses TRBV18 and TRBJ1-4; 9 nucleotides align to TRBD1. Germline V gene data show CDR1 as KGHSH and CDR2 as LQKENI. The junction had 4 bases not matched to a gene; V was cut back by 3 bases and J by 8 bases. This CDR3 spans 14 amino acids. CDR3 sequence: CASSPGQGREKLFF. CDR3 nucleotides: TGTGCCAGCTCACCGGGACAGGGTCGAGAAAAACTGTTTTTT. Complete variable domain (other parts from reference TRBV18 and TRBJ1-4): NAGVMQNPRHLVRRRGQEARLRCSPMKGHSHVYWYRQLPEEGLKFMVYLQKENIIDESGMPKERFSAEFPKEGPSILRIQQVVRGDSAAYFCASSPGQGREKLFFGSGTQLSVL.

The sample holds one count of this clone. The chain joins TRBV6-6 to TRBJ1-4; 8 bases fit TRBD1. Germline V gene sequence: CDR1 MNHNY, CDR2 SVGAGI (reference sequence). The CDR3 has 16 residues. The trim removed 6 bases at V and 7 bases at J, leaving 13 bases unmatched. Here the CDR3 reads CASSYDRGDLAEKLFF. The DNA for the CDR3 is TGTGCCAGCAGCTACGACAGGGGCGATCTCGCTGAAAAACTGTTTTTT.

J is TRBJ2-7 and V is TRBV7-9; 7 bases are a match to TRBD2. CDR3 size: 12 residues. V dropped 5 bases and J dropped 4; count of bases not matched to a gene: 2. Germline V lookup: CDR1 SEHNR, CDR2 FQNEAQ (reference sequence). Here the CDR3 reads CASSERGYEQYF. The CDR3 DNA is TGTGCCAGCAGCGAGCGGGGATACGAGCAGTACTTC.

This clone was seen a handful of times. This sequence joins TRBV9 and TRBJ1-2; no clear D. V was trimmed by 3 bases and J by 5 bases, leaving 23 bases between them. CDR1 is SGDLS, CDR2 YYNGEE, per germline. The CDR3 runs to 17 residues. This CDR3 is CASSGSTATGQHYGYTF. DNA of the CDR3: TGTGCCAGCAGCGGTTCGACGGCGACCGGCCAACATTATGGCTACACCTTC.

This clone was picked up a small number of times. The genes are TRBV28 and TRBJ1-5; D perhaps matches TRBD1 (6 bases). CDR1 is MDHEN, CDR2 SYDVKM, per germline. The CDR3 extends over 14 amino acids. V lost 3 bases and J 5 bases, leaving 11 bases between the germline ends. The DNA for the CDR3 is TGTGCCAGCAGTTTTCCAGGGGATTATCAGCCCCAGCATTTT. Protein sequence: CASSFPGDYQPQHF.

The chain couples TRBV28 to TRBJ1-5; D perhaps matches TRBD1 (6 bases). Germline CDR1 reads MDHEN; CDR2 reads SYDVKM. Trimming removed 7 bases at V and 7 bases at J, with 17 bases between. This CDR3 is 14 amino acids long. Here the CDR3 reads CASTEQGPWQPQHF. CDR3 DNA: TGTGCCAGCACCGAACAGGGTCCTTGGCAGCCCCAGCATTTT.

This clone was picked up one time. This chain uses TRBV29-1 with TRBJ1-1, with TRBD1 identical over 8 bases. J gave up 4 bases and V 5 bases, and 12 bases lay outside the gene matches. The CDR3 sequence is 15 residues long. Germline CDR1 SQVTM, CDR2 ANQGSEA. The CDR3 DNA is TGCAGCGTTTCATACTTGGGACAGGTAGGCACTGAAGCTTTCTTT. This gives the protein CSVSYLGQVGTEAFF.

This clone was recorded at least ten times. The rearrangement joins TRBV27 to TRBJ1-6; 7 bases are a match to TRBD1. V shed 5 bases, J shed 8 bases, and the junction held 3 bases outside the gene matches. The CDR3 is 13 residues long. The germline gives CDR1 MNHEY, CDR2 SMNVEV (reference sequence). DNA for the CDR3: TGTGCCAGCAGTAACAGGGGCTATTCACCCCTCCACTTT. Its protein product is CASSNRGYSPLHF.

The chain is built from TRBV4-1 and TRBJ2-1, with 10 positions matching TRBD2. CDR1 is MGHRA, CDR2 YSYEKL, per germline. V lost 2 bases, J lost 4 bases, and 11 bases stayed unmatched. The CDR3 is 18 amino acids. This chain's CDR3 is CASSQTHGLAGDYNEQFF. The CDR3 coding sequence is TGCGCCAGCAGCCAAACACATGGGCTAGCGGGGGATTACAATGAGCAGTTCTTC.

This sequence joins TRBV30 and TRBJ1-5; 8 bases are shared with TRBD1. The junction had 4 bases not matched to a gene; V was cut back by 4 bases and J by 5 bases. Per the germline V gene, CDR1 is GTSNPN and CDR2 is SVGIG (reference sequence). The CDR3 is 13 residues long. The CDR3 loop reads CAWTGGWDQPQHF. CDR3 coding DNA: TGTGCCTGGACAGGGGGCTGGGATCAGCCCCAGCATTTT.

The rearrangement uses TRBV4-1 and TRBJ1-2; D not resolved. CDR3 length equals 15 residues. Germline CDR1 MGHRA, CDR2 YSYEKL. V gave up 1 base and J gave up 0 bases, with 9 bases separating them. The DNA of the CDR3 is TGCGCCAGCAGCCAAGGCACTACGACTAACTATGGCTACACCTTC. This translates into CASSQGTTTNYGYTF.

The V and J genes are TRBV5-6 and TRBJ1-2, with a possible D match to TRBD1 (6 bases). Germline CDR1 reads SGHDT; CDR2 reads YYEEEE. This CDR3 region has 17 residues. V was pared by 7 bases and J by 2 bases, with 24 bases between. CDR3 region: CASGGRDGGWQNYGYTF. The CDR3 bases are TGTGCCAGCGGGGGCCGGGACGGAGGGTGGCAAAACTATGGCTACACCTTC.

This clone was picked up one time. The same CDR3 arises from other DNA sequences in this sample as well. The gene calls are TRBV30 and TRBJ1-1, with a weak D call TRBD1 (5 bases). Per the germline V gene, CDR1 is GTSNPN and CDR2 is SVGIG (reference sequence). Trimming took off 0 bases at V and 0 bases at J, with 5 bases between the two ends. CDR3 length: 13 amino acids. Written as DNA, the CDR3 is TGTGCCTGGAGTGTAGGGGTGAACACTGAAGCTTTCTTT. Its translation: CAWSVGVNTEAFF.

The V gene is TRBV6-5, the J gene TRBJ2-3, with TRBD2 matching over 9 bases. V lost 0 bases to trimming and J lost 2 bases; unmatched junction nucleotides: 3. The germline V gene has CDR1 MNHEY and CDR2 SVGAGI. The CDR3 has 16 residues. In DNA form, the CDR3 reads TGTGCCAGCAGTTACTCTCCTAGCGGGGCCACAGATACGCAGTATTTT. It is translated as CASSYSPSGATDTQYF.

The rearrangement links TRBV15 to TRBJ1-3; D possibly corresponds to TRBD1 (6 bases). This CDR3 is 15 amino acids long. Trimming took off 1 base at V and 4 bases at J, with 11 bases between the two ends. CDR1 and CDR2 (germline): LNHNV, YYDKDF (reference sequence). The CDR3 spells CATSRGGAGGNTIYF. The CDR3 DNA reads TGTGCCACCAGCAGAGGGGGGGCGGGAGGAAACACCATATATTTT.

The V gene is TRBV7-2, the J gene TRBJ2-5; D possibly corresponds to TRBD1 (6 bases). Germline V gene sequence: CDR1 SGHTA, CDR2 FQGNSA. The CDR3 contains 17 residues. Deletions cut 2 bases from V and 1 base from J, with 17 bases between. CDR3 DNA: TGTGCCAGCAGCTTAACATCACAGGGAGCATTCCAAGAGACCCAGTACTTC. It yields the protein CASSLTSQGAFQETQYF.